This T cell receptor (beta chain) was identified during a study of T-cell reconstitution after alpha-beta-depleted transplantation in children. This clonotype was observed many times. The CDR3 loop spans 13 amino acids. CDR1 and CDR2 (germline): MDHEN, SYDVKM. V lost 3 bases to trimming and J lost 9 bases, with 15 bases between them. Preparation of the TCRbeta library used unique molecular identifiers. TCRdb fed the PCR reads into MiXCR, producing one record per CDR3 protein. The sample has hundreds of thousands of distinct CDR3 sequences, approximately 17% seen once. The TCR comes from a male patient aged 2 to 10 who had a stem cell transplant for acute lymphoblastic leukemia, so the T cells may come from the graft donor. Sequences were derived from PBMCs, mostly from graft donor cells, sampled 360 days after TCRalphabeta/CD19-depleted stem cell transplant. This chain joins TRBV28 and TRBJ2-7; D remains ambiguous. The chain's CDR3 is CASSLNYVPGQYF. DNA of the CDR3: TGTGCCAGCAGTTTGAATTACGTTCCTGGGCAGTACTTC.